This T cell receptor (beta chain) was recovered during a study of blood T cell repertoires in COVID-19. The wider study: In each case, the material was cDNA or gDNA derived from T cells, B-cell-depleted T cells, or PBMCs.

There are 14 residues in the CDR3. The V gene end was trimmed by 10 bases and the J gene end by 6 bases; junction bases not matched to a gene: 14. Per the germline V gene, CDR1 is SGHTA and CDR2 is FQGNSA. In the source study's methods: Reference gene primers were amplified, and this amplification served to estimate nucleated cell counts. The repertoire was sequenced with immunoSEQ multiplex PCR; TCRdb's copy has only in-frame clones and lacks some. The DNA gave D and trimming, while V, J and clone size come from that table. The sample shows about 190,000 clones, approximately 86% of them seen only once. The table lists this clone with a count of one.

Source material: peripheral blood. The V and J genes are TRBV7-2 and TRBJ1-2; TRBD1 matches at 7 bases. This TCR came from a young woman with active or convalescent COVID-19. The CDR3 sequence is CANPDRDSIHGYTF. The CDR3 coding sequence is TGTGCCAACCCAGACAGGGATTCGATTCATGGCTACACCTTC.